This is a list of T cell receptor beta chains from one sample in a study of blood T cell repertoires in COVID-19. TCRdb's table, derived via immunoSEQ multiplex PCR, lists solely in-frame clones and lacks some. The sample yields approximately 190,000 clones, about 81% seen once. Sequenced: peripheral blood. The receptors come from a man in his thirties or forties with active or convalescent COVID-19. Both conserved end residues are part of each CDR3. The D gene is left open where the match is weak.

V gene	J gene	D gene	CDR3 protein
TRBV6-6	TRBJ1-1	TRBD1	CASSYSRATGFTEAFF
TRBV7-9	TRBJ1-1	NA	CASNTLTGRGTEAFF
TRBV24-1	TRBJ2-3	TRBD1	CATSDPKTGGGTDTQYF
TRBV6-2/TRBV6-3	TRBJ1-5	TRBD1	CASSYGAGGSGQHF
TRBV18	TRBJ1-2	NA	CASSRTTNYGYTF
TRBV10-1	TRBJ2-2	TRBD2	CASTPGTSGSVYTGELFF
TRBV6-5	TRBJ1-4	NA	CASSPRTREKLFF
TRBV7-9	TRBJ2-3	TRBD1	CASSLRDRGSADTQYF
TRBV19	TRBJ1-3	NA	CASRYSGNTIYF
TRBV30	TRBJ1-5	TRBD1	CAWTTGGGQPQHF
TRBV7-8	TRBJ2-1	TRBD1	CASSPHGTGNNEQFF
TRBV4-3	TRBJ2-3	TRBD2	CASSQEHGLAGRTDTQYF
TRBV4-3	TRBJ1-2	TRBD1	CASSQDSQGGSGGYTF
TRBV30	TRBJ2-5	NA	CAWSVPGRGGGTQYF
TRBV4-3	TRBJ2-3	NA	CASSPTGQGYTDTQYF
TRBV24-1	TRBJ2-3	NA	CATSDPVQENPDTQYF
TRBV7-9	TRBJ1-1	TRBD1	CASSPGQGTNTEAFF
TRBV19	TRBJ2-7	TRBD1	CASSAGTGDFYEQYF
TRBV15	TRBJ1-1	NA	CATSRDLVQDEAFF
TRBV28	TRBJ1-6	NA	CATWSYNSPLHF
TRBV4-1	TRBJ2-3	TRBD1	CASSQERTGPSRDTQYF
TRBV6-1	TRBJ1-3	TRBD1	CASSDQTGAGNTIYF
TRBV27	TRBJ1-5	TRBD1	CASSLSGTGSQPQHF
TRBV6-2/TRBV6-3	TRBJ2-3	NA	CASSYIASSTSSTDTQYF
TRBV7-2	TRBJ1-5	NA	CASSVRVGQPQHF
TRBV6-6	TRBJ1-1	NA	CASSYSPGSNTEAFF
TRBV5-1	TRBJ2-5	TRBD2	CASSFFRTLAGGQETQYF
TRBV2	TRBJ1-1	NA	CASRYTNTEAFF
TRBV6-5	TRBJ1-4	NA	CASRPGHNEKLFF
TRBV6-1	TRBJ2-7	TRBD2	CASSEETSGAYEQYF
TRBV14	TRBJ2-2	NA	CASSQQQGTGELFF
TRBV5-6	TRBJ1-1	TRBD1	CASSRPTGGTEAFF
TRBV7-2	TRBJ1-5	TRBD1	CASSLAGGGNQPQHF
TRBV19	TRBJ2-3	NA	CASRPLTPSTDTQYF
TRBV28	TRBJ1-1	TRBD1	CASIPGQGGMNTEAFF
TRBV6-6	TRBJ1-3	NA	CASSRLGNRGSGNTIYF
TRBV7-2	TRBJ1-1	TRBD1	CASSSFLDRGRGTEAFF